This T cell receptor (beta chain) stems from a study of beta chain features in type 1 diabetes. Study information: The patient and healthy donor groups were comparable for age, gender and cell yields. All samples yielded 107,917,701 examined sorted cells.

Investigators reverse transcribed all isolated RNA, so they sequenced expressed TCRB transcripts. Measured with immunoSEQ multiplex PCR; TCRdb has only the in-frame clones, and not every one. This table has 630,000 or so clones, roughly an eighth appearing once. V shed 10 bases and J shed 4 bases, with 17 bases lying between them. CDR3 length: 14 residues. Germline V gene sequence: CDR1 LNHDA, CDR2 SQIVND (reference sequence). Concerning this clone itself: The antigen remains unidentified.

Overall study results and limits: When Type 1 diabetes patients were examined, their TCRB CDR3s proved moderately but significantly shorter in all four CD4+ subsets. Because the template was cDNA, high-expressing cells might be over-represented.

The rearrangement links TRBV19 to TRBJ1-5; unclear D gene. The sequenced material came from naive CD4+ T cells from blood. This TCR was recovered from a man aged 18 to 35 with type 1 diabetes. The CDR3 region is CATTESRLNQPQHF. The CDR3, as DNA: TGTGCCACCACGGAATCAAGGCTTAATCAGCCCCAGCATTTT.